The 6 T cell receptor beta chains below were found in one sample sequenced in a study of memory CD4+ T cells and cytomegalovirus serostatus. Single viable CD3+CD4+CD8-CD45RO+ cells were sorted as the memory CD4+ T cells. Libraries were prepared by immunoSEQ multiplex PCR; TCRdb keeps only in-frame clonotypes and omits some of them. The sample consists of tens of thousands of clones, 70% to 80% of them appearing once. Sequencing was done on a sample of memory CD4+ T cells from blood. Source of these receptors: an adult in good health and CMV-seropositive.

The chain employs TRBV4-1 and TRBJ2-3; TRBD2 might be the D (5 bases). The CDR3 spans 15 residues. The V gene lost 2 bases and the J gene lost 2 bases, with 11 bases spanning the gap. Germline V lookup: CDR1 MGHRA, CDR2 YSYEKL. This CDR3 is CASSQREAATDTQYF. The CDR3 nucleotides are TGCGCCAGCAGCCAAAGGGAAGCGGCCACAGATACGCAGTATTTT.

The CDR3 nucleotides are TGTGCCAGCAGCCCCTACACGACTGAAGCTTTCTTT. It specifies CASSPYTTEAFF. The chain joins TRBV7-9 to TRBJ1-1; D not certain. Germline loops: CDR1 SEHNR, CDR2 FQNEAQ (reference sequence). The ends were cut back, 5 bases at V and 5 bases at J, with 9 bases in the middle. This CDR3 contains 12 residues.

This clone was seen only once. The chain links TRBV2 to TRBJ2-7, with 9 bases that match TRBD1. This CDR3 has 17 residues. The ends lost 4 bases at V and 2 bases at J; junction bases unmatched: 12. CDR1 and CDR2 (germline): SNHLY, FYNNEI. The CDR3 sequence is CASSAGTGNPSAYEQYF. The CDR3 nucleotides read TGTGCCAGCAGTGCGGGGACAGGGAATCCCTCGGCCTACGAGCAGTACTTC.

This chain joins TRBV30 and TRBJ1-3, with D unclear. Germline V gene data show CDR1 as GTSNPN and CDR2 as SVGIG (reference sequence). V lost 4 bases to trimming and J lost 2 bases, with 9 bases between them. CDR3 length: 13 amino acids. The CDR3 DNA reads TGTGCCTGGATGCAGGCTCCTGGAAACACCATATATTTT. This gives the protein CAWMQAPGNTIYF.

This chain connects TRBV6-4 to TRBJ2-3, with D unresolved. CDR3 size: 13 residues. CDR1 is MRHNA and CDR2 is SNTAGT in the germline V gene. Trimming cost V 5 bases and J 0 bases, with 6 bases left between them. Here the CDR3 reads CASSLGSTDTQYF. As DNA, the CDR3 is TGTGCCAGCAGTCTCGGCAGCACAGATACGCAGTATTTT.

Here the CDR3 DNA reads TGTGCCAGCAGCCCGGACGGTAGCACAGATACGCAGTATTTT. Translation gives CASSPDGSTDTQYF. V is TRBV7-3 and J is TRBJ2-3; D remains ambiguous. The CDR3 length is 14 residues. Germline CDR1 is SGHTA and CDR2 is FQGTGA. V lost 5 bases and J lost 0, with 9 bases in between.